Listed here are 32 T cell receptor beta chains from one sample, sequenced in a study of CDR3 diversity in severe acne (dated by TCRdb to between 2019 and 2020). Library prep was done by PCR. Instrument on record: Illumina HiSeq 2000. In TCRdb, the public reads were trimmed at Q25 with fastp and aligned with MiXCR, with productive beta chains retained. Here each entry gathers all rows of one CDR3 protein and keeps the most common genes and DNA. For this sample there are fewer than 100,000 distinct CDR3 sequences; around 50% appear just once. 13% to 15% of the sample is in the top ten clones. The sample was blood. The receptors originated from a male donor in good health, without acne.

Many counts were recorded for this clonotype. This sequence joins TRBV7-9 and TRBJ2-2; 8 bases are a match to TRBD1. Germline CDR1 and CDR2: SEHNR and FQNEAQ (reference sequence). This CDR3 is built from 14 residues. J gave up 7 bases and V 2 bases, and 3 bases lay outside the gene matches. CDR3 DNA sequence: TGTGCCAGCAGCTTACAGGGGGCCGTCGGGGAGCTGTTTTTT. This translates into CASSLQGAVGELFF.

This clonotype has only a few counts. The chain joins TRBV24-1 to TRBJ2-7; D gene ambiguous. Per the germline V gene, CDR1 is KGHDR and CDR2 is SFDVKD. The CDR3 loop spans 11 amino acids. V was shortened by 4 bases and J by 4 bases, with 4 bases between the two germline ends. The CDR3 protein is CATSDIYEQYF. The DNA for the CDR3 is TGTGCCACCAGTGACATATACGAGCAGTACTTC.

This clonotype showed up just once. This chain connects TRBV6-4 to TRBJ2-7, with 8 nucleotides matching TRBD1. The CDR3 consists of 14 residues. With 0 bases clipped from V and 6 bases from J, the junction kept 4 bases outside the gene matches. CDR1 and CDR2 (germline): MRHNA, SNTAGT. This CDR3 is CASSDSDRGSEQYF. In DNA, the CDR3 is TGTGCCAGCAGTGACTCTGACAGGGGCAGCGAGCAGTACTTC.

This chain links TRBV7-9 with TRBJ1-2; D is perhaps TRBD1 (6 bases). Trimming pared 4 bases from V and 8 bases from J, leaving 32 bases between. Per germline, CDR1 SEHNR and CDR2 FQNEAQ (reference sequence). The CDR3 is made up of 19 amino acids. CDR3: CASSSDRKKTRTKVRGYTF. The DNA of the CDR3 is TGTGCCAGCAGCTCCGACAGGAAAAAGACCCGAACTAAGGTGAGGGGCTACACCTTC.

This CDR3 reads CASSPQIQGVNSNQPQHF. The CDR3 region has the DNA TGTGCCAGCTCACCGCAAATACAGGGGGTCAATAGCAATCAGCCCCAGCATTTT. The chain links TRBV25-1 to TRBJ1-5; TRBD1 aligns across 8 bases. Losses at the gene ends were 8 bases for V and 0 bases for J; bases not matched to a gene: 15. The CDR3 covers 18 residues. The germline CDR1 and CDR2 sequences are MGHDK and SYGVNS.

This clonotype has just one count. The V and J genes are TRBV13 and TRBJ2-1; 14 bases align to TRBD2. The CDR3 length is 16 residues. CDR1 is PRHDT, CDR2 FYEKMQ, per germline (reference sequence). Trimming cost V 4 bases and J 8 bases; bases outside gene matches: 7. CDR3 protein: CASSSRTSGGLDEQFF. The CDR3, as DNA: TGTGCCAGCAGCTCCCGGACTAGCGGGGGGTTGGATGAGCAGTTCTTC. The full variable domain, rest sourced from reference TRBV13 and TRBJ2-1, is AAGVIQSPRHLIKEKRETATLKCYPIPRHDTVYWYQQGPGQDPQFLISFYEKMQSDKGSIPDRFSAQQFSDYHSELNMSSLELGDSALYFCASSSRTSGGLDEQFFGPGTRLTVL.

This chain links TRBV15 with TRBJ2-2, with 9 bases matching TRBD2. This CDR3 is 16 amino acids long. Trimming took 4 bases from V and 2 from J; bases not matched to a gene: 5. CDR1 and CDR2 from the germline V gene are LNHNV and YYDKDF (reference sequence). This CDR3 reads CATSNGLALNTGELFF. The CDR3 coding sequence is TGTGCCACCAGCAACGGACTAGCGCTTAACACCGGGGAGCTGTTTTTT.

The rearrangement joins TRBV25-1 to TRBJ2-7; TRBD1 matches at 8 bases. Germline trimming cut 2 bases from V and 2 bases from J; bases unmatched to any gene: 5. Germline lookup yields CDR1 MGHDK and CDR2 SYGVNS. This CDR3 comprises 15 residues. The CDR3 here is CASSEARTGTYEQYF. The CDR3 DNA is TGTGCCAGCAGTGAAGCGAGGACAGGGACCTACGAGCAGTACTTC.

This clonotype was picked up many times. V is TRBV4-1 and J is TRBJ1-2; D not certain. CDR3 length: 15 amino acids. The germline gives CDR1 MGHRA, CDR2 YSYEKL. V was cut by 3 bases and J by 0 bases, with 11 bases left in between. The CDR3 nucleotides read TGCGCCAGCAGCCACGGCCGAGAGGCTAACTATGGCTACACCTTC. It yields the protein CASSHGREANYGYTF.

This clonotype was picked up a small number of times. A read error may be the cause here, since a much bigger clone is one base away. The rearrangement joins TRBV20-1 to TRBJ1-5; a weak D match, TRBD1 (5 bases). CDR1 and CDR2 (germline): DFQATT, SNEGSKA (reference sequence). CDR3 length: 14 residues. This chain's CDR3 is CSTRRQGLNQPQHF. The CDR3 coding sequence is TGCAGTACTAGGCGGCAGGGTCTCAATCAGCCCCAGCATTTT.

The V and J genes are TRBV5-1 and TRBJ2-1; 15 bases fit TRBD2. There are 17 residues in the CDR3. V dropped 4 bases and J dropped 2; count of bases not matched to a gene: 4. Germline V gives CDR1 SGHRS, CDR2 YFSETQ. CDR3 sequence (DNA): TGCGCCAGCAGCACCCGGACTAGCGGGGGGGCCTACAATGAGCAGTTCTTC. Protein: CASSTRTSGGAYNEQFF.

The chain joins TRBV30 to TRBJ2-3; tentatively, D is TRBD1 (6 bases). CDR1 and CDR2 (germline): GTSNPN, SVGIG (reference sequence). The CDR3 length is 14 residues. The V end was cut by 4 bases, the J end by 1 base, with 12 bases between. CDR3 protein: CAWTRNRGTDTQYF. The CDR3, as DNA: TGTGCCTGGACTCGAAACAGGGGCACAGATACGCAGTATTTT.

This chain joins TRBV7-9 and TRBJ2-5, with 11 nucleotides matching TRBD1. Germline V gives CDR1 SEHNR, CDR2 FQNEAQ (reference sequence). CDR3 length: 16 residues. J was trimmed by 7 bases and V by 0 bases; bases with no gene match: 7. As DNA, the CDR3 is TGTGCCAGCAGCTTAGCGGGACAGGGGGATTGTCGGACCCAGTACTTC. Its protein is CASSLAGQGDCRTQYF. The variable domain in full, completed from reference TRBV7-9 and TRBJ2-5, reads DTGVSQNPRHKITKRGQNVTFRCDPISEHNRLYWYRQTLGQGPEFLTYFQNEAQLEKSRLLSDRFSAERPKGSFSTLEIQRTEQGDSAMYLCASSLAGQGDCRTQYFGPGTRLLVL.

The chain employs TRBV20-1 and TRBJ2-7; D perhaps matches TRBD1 (6 bases). Germline V gene sequence: CDR1 DFQATT, CDR2 SNEGSKA (reference sequence). The CDR3 runs to 13 residues. Trimming removed 6 bases from V and 3 bases from J, with 15 bases in between. CDR3 residues: CSANRDTVYEQYF. The CDR3 DNA reads as TGCAGTGCCAACCGGGACACTGTCTACGAGCAGTACTTC.

The chain links TRBV29-1 to TRBJ1-3; D is undetermined. In germline, CDR1 is SQVTM, CDR2 ANQGSEA. Trimming left V 5 bases short and J 0 bases short, with 2 bases between. This CDR3 comprises 11 residues. The CDR3 DNA reads as TGCAGCGTTAACTCTGGAAACACCATATATTTT. It specifies CSVNSGNTIYF.

A word on this clonotype: The DNA is omitted, as the CDR3 cannot be located on it reliably, and the CDR3 follows TCRdb's listing. The chain employs TRBV5-1 and TRBJ1-3. Termini included, the CDR3 measures 21 amino acids. Germline CDR1 SGHRS, CDR2 YFSETQ. The CDR3 here is CASSLTGTSYEQYFGPGTIYF.

The chain has TRBV7-9 and TRBJ2-7, with a tentative D call TRBD1 (6 bases). V was trimmed by 5 bases and J by 3 bases, leaving 11 bases between them. The CDR3 runs 13 residues. CDR1 and CDR2 from the germline V gene are SEHNR and FQNEAQ (reference sequence). The CDR3 spells CASSRTEYYEQYF. CDR3 sequence (DNA): TGTGCCAGCAGCAGGACAGAGTACTACGAGCAGTACTTC.

This clonotype was found many times. Because the CDR3 is missing its conserved closing phenylalanine or tryptophan, this is likely a read error. V is TRBV12-3 or TRBV12-4 and J is TRBJ1-1; D might be TRBD1 (5 bases). The CDR3 has 12 amino acids. The ends were cut back, 2 bases at V and 4 bases at J, with 5 bases in the middle. CDR3 nucleotide sequence: TGTGCCAGCAGTTTACAGGGCACTGAAGCTTTCCTT. Its translation is CASSLQGTEAFL.

V is TRBV5-1 and J is TRBJ2-1, with 9 positions matching TRBD1. The ends lost 0 bases at V and 9 bases at J; junction bases unmatched: 4. The CDR3 has 14 residues. The germline CDR1 and CDR2 sequences are SGHRS and YFSETQ. This CDR3 is CASSLEQGAGEQFF. Here the CDR3 DNA reads TGCGCCAGCAGCTTGGAACAGGGGGCGGGTGAGCAGTTCTTC.

The sample holds many counts of this clonotype. DNA for the CDR3: TGTGCCAGCAGTTATGGGTTTTCTTCGGGTTTATTGGATGGCTACACCTTC. Its protein product is CASSYGFSSGLLDGYTF. This chain links TRBV6-5 with TRBJ1-2; D is uncertain. The CDR3 covers 17 residues. Germline CDR1 reads MNHEY; CDR2 reads SVGAGI. Trimming removed 3 bases at V and 6 bases at J, with 23 bases between.

The V and J genes are TRBV2 and TRBJ2-3, with TRBD2 identical over 14 bases. Germline values: CDR1 SNHLY, CDR2 FYNNEI. This CDR3 spans 16 amino acids. The trim removed 10 bases at V and 0 bases at J, leaving 6 bases unmatched. The CDR3 DNA reads as TGTGCCACCGCCGGGACTAGCGGGAGTAGCACAGATACGCAGTATTTT. Protein: CATAGTSGSSTDTQYF.

This clonotype was found once. This chain connects TRBV12-3 or TRBV12-4 to TRBJ1-1, with no clear D. The V and J ends lost 4 bases and 1 base respectively, with 13 bases between them. The CDR3 runs to 15 residues. CDR3 bases: TGTGCCAGCAGTTCCCCCTCCGGGAAGAACACTGAAGCTTTCTTT. Translation gives CASSSPSGKNTEAFF.

This clonotype was seen many times. This chain uses TRBV4-1 with TRBJ2-3, with 8 bases fitting TRBD1. V shed 4 bases and J 2 bases; nucleotides not matched to a gene: 5. The CDR3 is 15 amino acids. Germline lookup yields CDR1 MGHRA and CDR2 YSYEKL. The CDR3: CASSPGQVYTDTQYF. The CDR3 region has the DNA TGCGCCAGCAGCCCGGGACAGGTATACACAGATACGCAGTATTTT.

V and J are TRBV7-9 and TRBJ1-1, with TRBD1 matching over 10 bases. Germline CDR1 SEHNR, CDR2 FQNEAQ (reference sequence). The V segment lost 5 bases and the J segment 5 bases; nucleotides outside the gene matches: 8. CDR3 length: 15 amino acids. The CDR3 nucleotides read TGTGCCAGCAGCCCGGGGACAGGGGCGCGGACTGAAGCTTTCTTT. Translated, it gives CASSPGTGARTEAFF.

The chain is built from TRBV20-1 and TRBJ2-7; D might be TRBD2 (6 bases). CDR3 length equals 13 residues. Trimming pared 8 bases from V and 2 bases from J, leaving 16 bases between. Germline V gives CDR1 DFQATT, CDR2 SNEGSKA (reference sequence). This CDR3 reads CSFSVGGTYEQYF. CDR3 in DNA: TGCAGTTTTTCAGTGGGAGGTACCTACGAGCAGTACTTC.

This clonotype was detected once. The germline gene is not matched at one end of the junction; a read error may be the cause. This chain connects TRBV28 to TRBJ1-1, with TRBD1 matching over 7 bases. The CDR3 is made up of 15 amino acids. From germline, CDR1 is MDHEN and CDR2 SYDVKM. In DNA, the CDR3 is TGTGCCAGCAGTCTAAAAAAGACAGGGTACACTAAAGCTTCCTTT. Translating gives CASSLKKTGYTKASF.

This sequence joins TRBV6-1 and TRBJ1-6, with 9 nucleotides matching TRBD1. Germline V gives CDR1 MNHNS, CDR2 SASEGT. V lost 7 bases and J lost 8; bases outside the gene matches: 9. The CDR3 sequence is 15 residues long. CDR3 in amino acids: CASKSPGDRDSPLHF. CDR3 in DNA: TGTGCCAGCAAATCTCCGGGGGACAGGGATTCACCCCTCCACTTT.

This clonotype is a singleton in its sample. At one end the junction does not follow the germline gene, possibly because of a read error. The chain employs TRBV7-3 and TRBJ1-1; D is undetermined. This CDR3 has 14 residues. The germline V gene has CDR1 SGHTA and CDR2 FQGTGA. DNA of the CDR3: TGCGCCAGCAGCTCCTACCCGGCGAACATTGAAGCTTTCTTT. Its protein product is CASSSYPANIEAFF.

To note about this clonotype: At one end the junction does not follow the germline gene, possibly because of a read error. This chain joins TRBV30 and TRBJ2-6, with D perhaps TRBD2 (7 bases). The length of the CDR3 is 12 residues. Germline CDR1 GTSNPN, CDR2 SVGIG (reference sequence). CDR3 sequence: CASSRGANVLTF. CDR3 bases: TGTGCCAGCAGCCGGGGGGCTAACGTCCTGACTTTC.

This clonotype has only one observation. A read error may produce the germline difference seen at one junction end. This rearrangement joins TRBV7-9 to TRBJ2-7; 9 bases fit TRBD2. This CDR3 comprises 15 residues. The germline gives CDR1 SEHNR, CDR2 FQNEAQ (reference sequence). CDR3 sequence reads: CASSQPTSGNYEQYF. The CDR3, as DNA: TGCGCCAGCAGCCAACCGACTAGCGGAAACTACGAGCAGTACTTC.

The rearrangement joins TRBV12-3 or TRBV12-4 to TRBJ2-7; TRBD2 matches 7 bases. Losses at the gene ends were 4 bases for V and 5 bases for J; bases not matched to a gene: 5. This CDR3 spans 13 amino acids. DNA of the CDR3: TGTGCCAGCAGTTCGGCGGGAGCGAACGAGCAGTACTTC. It translates to CASSSAGANEQYF.

The chain has TRBV2 and TRBJ1-2, with 9 nucleotides matching TRBD1. V lost 6 bases to trimming and J lost 6 bases; unmatched junction nucleotides: 5. This CDR3 spans 13 amino acids. Germline lookup yields CDR1 SNHLY and CDR2 FYNNEI. The CDR3: CASSGDREDGYTF. CDR3 DNA: TGTGCCAGCAGCGGGGACAGGGAGGATGGCTACACCTTC.